This passage covers 9 T cell receptor beta chains from one sample sequenced in a study of T-cell memory formation after mild COVID-19. TCRdb reprocessed the 5' RACE reads via MiXCR and lists one record per CDR3 protein. The profile shows about 190,000 distinct CDR3 sequences, about a sixth of them singletons. Source material: PBMCs or a T cell subset sorted from them (not recorded which). The receptors were sampled from an adult woman who had mild COVID-19 (a few samples of this study predate the infection). Cell type and time point are not known.

The chain is built from TRBV27 and TRBJ1-5; D gene uncertain. CDR1 MNHEY and CDR2 SMNVEV come from the germline V gene (reference sequence). V dropped 7 bases and J dropped 7 bases, with 17 bases sitting between them. The CDR3 is 14 amino acids. CDR3 sequence reads: CASTPVVDGQPQHF. CDR3 in DNA: TGTGCCAGCACCCCCGTGGTGGACGGGCAGCCCCAGCATTTT.

This clonotype appeared a few times. The J gene is TRBJ2-3, the V gene TRBV7-2; D is uncertain. CDR3 size: 15 residues. The germline gives CDR1 SGHTA, CDR2 FQGNSA. V lost 5 bases, J lost 5 bases, and 17 bases lay in between. The CDR3 sequence is CASSPKSNTGDTQYF. CDR3 in DNA: TGTGCCAGCAGCCCGAAGTCGAACACTGGAGATACGCAGTATTTT.

This clonotype has just a few counts. V and J are TRBV15 and TRBJ1-2; D not resolved. Germline V gene lookup returns CDR1 LNHNV and CDR2 YYDKDF (reference sequence). V shed 5 bases and J shed 5 bases, with 12 bases lying between them. This CDR3 spans 13 amino acids. CDR3 bases: TGTGCCACCAGCCCGGCAGATGGGTATGGCTACACCTTC. This translates into CATSPADGYGYTF.

This clonotype was observed many times. This chain uses TRBV25-1 with TRBJ2-1, with D possibly TRBD1 on 6 matching bases. Germline V gene sequence: CDR1 MGHDK, CDR2 SYGVNS. With 6 bases removed from V and 0 bases from J, the gap between germline ends came to 15 bases. The length of the CDR3 is 16 residues. The CDR3 DNA is TGTGCCAGCAGCACAGGGATGGGGAGCTCCTACAATGAGCAGTTCTTC. Residues: CASSTGMGSSYNEQFF.

At least ten counts were recorded for this clonotype. The chain links TRBV12-3 or TRBV12-4 to TRBJ1-2; TRBD1 matches 7 bases. The length of the CDR3 is 13 residues. Losses at the gene ends were 5 bases for V and 3 bases for J; bases not matched to a gene: 3. The CDR3 coding sequence is TGTGCCAGCAGTCGGGACAGCCACTATGGCTACACCTTC. Residues: CASSRDSHYGYTF.

The CDR3 DNA sequence: TGTGCCAGCAGTTTTAGACAGGGGAACTATGGCTACACCTTC. It yields the protein CASSFRQGNYGYTF. The gene calls are TRBV12-3 or TRBV12-4 and TRBJ1-2, with TRBD1 identical over 8 bases. V lost 3 bases, J lost 2 bases, and 2 bases stayed unmatched. This CDR3 spans 14 amino acids.

The chain is built from TRBV29-1 and TRBJ2-7; TRBD1 or TRBD2 may be the D gene (6 bases each). CDR1 SQVTM and CDR2 ANQGSEA come from the germline V gene. V was pared by 4 bases and J by 4 bases, with 14 bases between. CDR3 length: 13 amino acids. DNA for the CDR3: TGCAGCGTTGGAAAAGGGGGGTATTACGAGCAGTACTTC. The encoded protein is CSVGKGGYYEQYF.

This clonotype was counted only a few times. V and J are TRBV2 and TRBJ2-5, with TRBD2 matching 9 bases. CDR3 length: 13 residues. J was trimmed by 5 bases and V by 6 bases; bases with no gene match: 4. Per the germline V gene, CDR1 is SNHLY and CDR2 is FYNNEI. The CDR3 spells CASRGTSYETQYF. The CDR3 nucleotides are TGTGCCAGCAGGGGGACTAGCTATGAGACCCAGTACTTC.

The chain recombines TRBV5-1 with TRBJ1-2, with D perhaps TRBD1 (5 bases). The V end lost 4 bases, the J end lost 1 base, and 8 bases lay between the germline ends. CDR3 length equals 13 residues. Germline V gene data show CDR1 as SGHRS and CDR2 as YFSETQ. In DNA form, the CDR3 reads TGCGCCAGCAGCAGGGGTGATAACTATGGCTACACCTTC. The encoded protein is CASSRGDNYGYTF.